Listed below are T cell receptor beta chains from one sample, sequenced in a study of shared T cell receptors in the human thymus. The protocol was immunoSEQ multiplex PCR, while the TCRdb copy is restricted to in-frame clones and leaves out a portion. Here the sample spans roughly 700,000 clones, roughly 90% being singletons. This sample also appeared in a second study, on human thymus T cells.

Sequencing was done on a sample of thymocytes. Source of these receptors: a boy under two years old with a congenital heart defect. CDR3s include the opening cysteine and the closing phenylalanine or tryptophan. The order of the fields is D gene, V gene, J gene, clone size, CDR3 DNA, CDR3 protein. A D gene is named only where the DNA matches it firmly. Clone size is stated in some rows and not others, as once, few, many or a class when expanded.

TRBD1	TRBV11-3	TRBJ2-1	once	TGTGCCAGCAGCTTAGATCGGACAGGGGGGCGAGTAGGGGAGCAGTTCTTC	CASSLDRTGGRVGEQFF
TRBD1	TRBV5-6	TRBJ2-5	once	TGTGCCAGCAGATGTAGGACAGGGAGTTTGGAGACCCAGTACTTC	CASRCRTGSLETQYF
TRBD2	TRBV30	TRBJ2-3	.	TGTGCCTGGAGAGCGGGGACTAGCGGTAGCACAGATACGCAGTATTTT	CAWRAGTSGSTDTQYF
TRBD1	TRBV7-9	TRBJ1-4	.	TGTGCCAGCAGCACGACAGGGGATAATGAAAAACTGTTTTTT	CASSTTGDNEKLFF
TRBD1	TRBV10-3	TRBJ1-5	.	TGTGCCATCAGCGGAGGGACAGGGGTTGGCAATCAGCCCCAGCATTTT	CAISGGTGVGNQPQHF
.	TRBV13	TRBJ1-1	.	TGTGCCAGCAGGGATAACAGGGAGAACACTGAAGCTTTCTTT	CASRDNRENTEAFF
TRBD2	TRBV12-5	TRBJ2-1	.	TGTGCTAGTGGTTGGGAAGGACTAGTAGCCTACAATGAGCAGTTCTTC	CASGWEGLVAYNEQFF
TRBD1	TRBV19	TRBJ2-7	few	TGTGCCAGTAGACGCGGGACAGGGGAAGCGGAGCAGTACTTC	CASRRGTGEAEQYF
TRBD2	TRBV30	TRBJ2-1	.	TGTGCCTGGAGTGTAATTAGCGGGAGGGCCGTGGATGAGCAGTTCTTC	CAWSVISGRAVDEQFF
TRBD2	TRBV27	TRBJ2-1	.	TGTGCCAGCAGTTCCACCGGGACTAGCGTTGACAATGAGCAGTTCTTC	CASSSTGTSVDNEQFF
TRBD2	TRBV27	TRBJ2-2	.	TGTGCCAGCAGCGACCCCGGGACTAGCGGGAGGAGGGGCGGGGAGCTGTTTTTT	CASSDPGTSGRRGGELFF
TRBD2	TRBV5-4	TRBJ2-1	once	TGTGCCAGCAGCTTGGTTGCGGGAGGGGGCAATGAGCAGTTCTTC	CASSLVAGGGNEQFF
.	TRBV28	TRBJ1-2	.	TGTGCCAGCAGTTTGGGAGGGAATGGCTACACCTTC	CASSLGGNGYTF
TRBD2	TRBV5-1	TRBJ2-7	.	TGCGCCAGCAGCTTGGAGCTAGCGGGGGATTCCTACGAGCAGTACTTC	CASSLELAGDSYEQYF
TRBD2	TRBV4-1	TRBJ2-1	.	TGCGCCAGCAGCCCACTAGCGGGAAGGGGTTTCTCCTACAATGAGCAGTTCTTC	CASSPLAGRGFSYNEQFF
.	TRBV18	TRBJ2-4	.	TGTGCCAGCTCAGCCGGTGCCCGGGGGAAAAACATTCAGTACTTC	CASSAGARGKNIQYF
.	TRBV6-5	TRBJ1-1	.	TGTGCCAGCAGTTACACAAGGACAGCGAACACTGAAGCTTTCTTT	CASSYTRTANTEAFF
.	TRBV2	TRBJ2-5	.	TGTGCCATCGCCCCTCTTGAGATCCAAGAGACCCAGTACTTC	CAIAPLEIQETQYF
TRBD2	TRBV15	TRBJ2-7	.	TGTGCCACCAGCAGAGATCTGGCGGGACTAGAGTCCGAGCAGTACTTC	CATSRDLAGLESEQYF
.	TRBV6-5	TRBJ2-7	.	TGTGCCAGCAGCAAGGGGCCCGAGCAGTACTTC	CASSKGPEQYF
.	TRBV5-4	TRBJ2-5	once	TGTGCCAGCAGCCGACCTTCAGGGCGTAGGGAGACCCAGTACTTC	CASSRPSGRRETQYF
.	TRBV4-3	TRBJ2-7	.	TGCGCCAGCAGCCATGGAAGAGGGTCCTACGAGCAGTACTTC	CASSHGRGSYEQYF
.	TRBV4-1	TRBJ2-5	.	TGCGCCAGCAGCCAAGATGACTACCAAGAGACCCAGTACTTC	CASSQDDYQETQYF
TRBD2	TRBV9	TRBJ2-1	.	TGTGCCAGCAGCCCCCTGTTGGGACTAGCGGGAGGAAAGCAGTTCTTC	CASSPLLGLAGGKQFF
.	TRBV11-3	TRBJ2-2	.	TGTGCCAGCAGCTTAGGGGATAGCGGTCCTAACACCGGGGAGCTGTTTTTT	CASSLGDSGPNTGELFF
.	TRBV28	TRBJ1-6	.	TGTGCCAGCAGTTTATGCCTCCCGGAGGGTAGAATTTTTCCCCTCCACTTT	CASSLCLPEGRIFPLHF
TRBD1	TRBV5-1	TRBJ2-1	.	TGCGCCAGCAGCCCGTCGGGACAGAGGGCATCTGAGCAGTTCTTC	CASSPSGQRASEQFF
TRBD2	TRBV6-4	TRBJ2-3	few	TGTGCCAGCAGTGACTCAGCGGGAATAGATACGCAGTATTTT	CASSDSAGIDTQYF
.	TRBV27	TRBJ2-2	.	TGTGCCAGCAGGCCGCCAGGGGACGGGCATAGCACCGGGGAGCTGTTTTTT	CASRPPGDGHSTGELFF
TRBD2	TRBV27	TRBJ2-7	.	TGTGCCAGCAGTCCGCAGCGGGAGGGCCGGAGCGAGCAGTACTTC	CASSPQREGRSEQYF
TRBD1	TRBV2	TRBJ2-1	.	TGTGCCAGCGACCGGGACAGGACTAACAATGAGCAGTTCTTC	CASDRDRTNNEQFF
.	TRBV27	TRBJ1-1	.	TGTGCCAGCAGTTTAAAGGGGGAGCACACTGAAGCTTTCTTT	CASSLKGEHTEAFF
.	TRBV6-5	TRBJ2-1	.	TGTGCCAGCAGCCCCAGACAGGCTAATGAGCAGTTCTTC	CASSPRQANEQFF
TRBD1	TRBV11-2	TRBJ2-3	.	TGTGCCAGCAGCTTAGACCTAAGGACAGGGCCGGCCACAGATACGCAGTATTTT	CASSLDLRTGPATDTQYF
.	TRBV6-5	TRBJ1-1	.	TGTGCCAGCAGTCCCGGACAGATGAACACTGAAGCTTTCTTT	CASSPGQMNTEAFF
.	TRBV30	TRBJ1-6	.	TGTGCCTGGAGGGGTGTGACAGTCGAACGCTCCTATAATTCACCCCTCCACTTT	CAWRGVTVERSYNSPLHF
.	TRBV6-6	TRBJ2-7	.	TGTGCCAGCAGTTACAAAGCGGAGGACTACGAGCAGTACTTC	CASSYKAEDYEQYF
.	TRBV2	TRBJ1-2	.	TGTGCCAGCCCAGGGGCTGGGGGGGCTAACTATGGCTACACCTTC	CASPGAGGANYGYTF
.	TRBV7-6	TRBJ2-2	.	TGTGCCAGCAGCTTAGGGGGGGAAGGCACCGGGGAGCTGTTTTTT	CASSLGGEGTGELFF
TRBD2	TRBV11-2	TRBJ2-1	.	TGTGCCAGCAGCCCCCTAGCGGTCGGGGGGTACAATGAGCAGTTCTTC	CASSPLAVGGYNEQFF
TRBD1	TRBV5-4	TRBJ2-6	.	TGTGCCAGCAGCACCGGGACAGGGGTCTCAGGGGCCAACGTCCTGACTTTC	CASSTGTGVSGANVLTF
.	TRBV11-2	TRBJ1-5	once	TGTGCCAGCAGCTCTAGTCGGGACACCGGGCAGCCCCAGCATTTT	CASSSSRDTGQPQHF
TRBD1	TRBV10-1	TRBJ2-7	.	TGCGCCAGGGGAGGCGGGACAGGGGCCTACGAGCAGTACTTC	CARGGGTGAYEQYF
.	TRBV14	TRBJ2-7	.	TGTGCCAGCAGCCAAGACGAACTAAACGTCGAGCAGTACTTC	CASSQDELNVEQYF
.	TRBV15	TRBJ2-7	.	TGTGCCACCAGCAGGGGGGCATATTGGGGACGGGGATTGAGACTCGAGCAGTACTTC	CATSRGAYWGRGLRLEQYF
TRBD1	TRBV14	TRBJ2-2	.	TGTGCCAGCAGCCGCACCGGGACAGGGATGCGTGCCGGGGAGCTGTTTTTT	CASSRTGTGMRAGELFF
TRBD2	TRBV4-2	TRBJ2-7	once	TGTGCCAGCAGCCAAGGGTCTAGCGGGAGCCACGAGCAGTACTTC	CASSQGSSGSHEQYF